This TCR beta chain derives from a study of T cell clones after liver transplantation. Only in-frame clones appear in the TCRdb table, and some are missing; sequencing was by immunoSEQ multiplex PCR. Here the sample spans 93,000 or so clones, roughly four fifths being singletons. The CDR3 covers 14 residues. CDR1 is WSHSY and CDR2 is SAAADI in the germline V gene. V was cut by 6 bases and J by 0 bases, with 9 bases left in between. The chain joins TRBV10-2 to TRBJ2-1; D remains ambiguous. Material: CD4+ T cells from blood, obtained approximately 43 months after liver transplant. The receptor was isolated from a human patient who received a liver transplant. Some T cells may be supplied by the graft donor. The CDR3 here is CASRLSGSYNEQFF. The CDR3, as DNA: TGCGCCAGCAGGCTTTCCGGCTCCTACAATGAGCAGTTCTTC.